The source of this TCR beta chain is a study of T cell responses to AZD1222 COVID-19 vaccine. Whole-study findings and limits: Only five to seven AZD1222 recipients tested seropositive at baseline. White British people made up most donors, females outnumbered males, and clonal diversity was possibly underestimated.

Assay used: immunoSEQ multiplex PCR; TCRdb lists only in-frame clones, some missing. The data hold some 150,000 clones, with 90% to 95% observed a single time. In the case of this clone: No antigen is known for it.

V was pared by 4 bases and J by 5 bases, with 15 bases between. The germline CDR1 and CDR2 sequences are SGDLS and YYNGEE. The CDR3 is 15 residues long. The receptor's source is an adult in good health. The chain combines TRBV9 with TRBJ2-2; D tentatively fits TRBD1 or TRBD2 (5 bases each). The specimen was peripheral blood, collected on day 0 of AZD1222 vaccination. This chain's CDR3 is CASSPPGTTTGELFF. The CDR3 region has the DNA TGTGCCAGCAGCCCTCCGGGGACCACAACCGGGGAGCTGTTTTTT.